This is a list of T cell receptor beta chains from one sample in a study of cytomegalovirus exposure and HLA in healthy donors. Clones were sequenced by immunoSEQ multiplex PCR, and TCRdb holds only the in-frame ones, with some missing. The sample has tens of thousands of clones; about 90% are singletons. The sample taken for sequencing was PBMCs. Receptors originate from a young woman in good health and CMV-seropositive. Each CDR3 is given with its conserved first and last residue. A D gene is named only where the DNA matches it firmly. The size of a clone is reported for some rows only, either as once, few or many, or as a class for expanded clones.

v_call	d_call	clone_size	cdr3_aa
TRBV10-3	TRBD2	.	CAISDPGLAAIRYQETQYF
TRBV6-4	TRBD2	.	CASSDRGESTDTQYF
TRBV7-8	TRBD1	.	CASSLDRGNYEQYF
TRBV2	.	once	CASTTGLDQPQHF
TRBV10-1	TRBD1	.	CAAQYRGSPYEQYF
TRBV13	TRBD1	.	CASSLGGQGQHGYTF
TRBV4-1	.	.	CASSLTSNEKLFF
TRBV5-1	.	.	CASSLSTVNSPLHF
TRBV12-5	.	.	CASGRGAGEQFF
TRBV12-5	.	.	CASGLGTLTDSPEAFF
TRBV28	.	.	CASSLLRAAQPQHF
TRBV6-1	TRBD1	.	CASSGGTGGYNEQFF
TRBV5-6	.	once	CASSPGGWGNSYNEQFF
TRBV5-1	.	.	CASSTGQSYNEQFF